Described below is a single TCR beta chain sequence and its context. This sample was taken from a study of blood T cell repertoires in COVID-19. Study information: Spain, Italy and the United States supplied samples that represented acute and convalescent COVID-19.

Trimming cost V 8 bases and J 2 bases; bases outside gene matches: 8. Germline V gene lookup returns CDR1 MNHEY and CDR2 SVGAGI. The CDR3 runs 15 residues. In the original workflow: The assay estimated nucleated cells by amplifying reference gene primers. Some clones are missing from TCRdb's copy, which holds only in-frame ones; the method was immunoSEQ multiplex PCR. V and J calls and clone size come straight from that table; D and trimming were deduced from the DNA. The repertoire includes about 97,000 clones, 80% to 90% of them detected once, and nearly 20% sits in the top ten. This chain joins TRBV6-5 and TRBJ2-1; 8 bases line up with TRBD2. The source is a human donor in a cohort sampled during active COVID-19. Sequenced input: peripheral blood. CDR3 region: CASGELAGPYNEQFF. The CDR3 nucleotides read TGTGCCAGCGGAGAGCTAGCGGGTCCCTACAATGAGCAGTTCTTC.